This T cell receptor beta chain was sequenced during a study of cytomegalovirus exposure and HLA in healthy donors. Comments on this clone: Its antigen is not identified.

From germline, CDR1 is MNHNY and CDR2 SVGAGI (reference sequence). After removal of 10 bases from V and 3 bases from J, the junction contained 11 bases not matched to a gene. The CDR3 is 14 amino acids. Study-wide results and caveats: In an earlier analysis, productive rearrangement rates for most beta V segments clustered near 87% or 30%. Indistinguishability led to the exclusion of some V segments, TRBV6-2 and TRBV6-3 included.

Both 60 Vbeta primers and 13 Jbeta primers went into the PCR. The method was immunoSEQ multiplex PCR; TCRdb's version includes in-frame clones alone and lacks a portion of them. The sample has about 160,000 clones, around 81% seen once. This TCR derives from a woman in her fifties or sixties in good health and CMV-seronegative. The rearrangement uses TRBV6-6 and TRBJ1-2; 7 bases are a match to TRBD1. The specimen sequenced was PBMCs. The CDR3 reads CATLFSTGYYGYTF. In DNA form, the CDR3 reads TGTGCCACCCTATTCTCGACAGGGTACTATGGCTACACCTTC.